Shown below are 22 T cell receptor beta chains from a single sample sequenced in a study of metastatic and nonmetastatic thyroid tumors. Patients were all untreated before their thyroid surgery. TCRdb re-clonotyped the PCR reads via MiXCR. The sample has some 7,200 clones, under 30% seen once. The sample consisted of adjacent normal tissue. Receptor source: a male donor with papillary thyroid cancer or a benign thyroid nodule (not recorded which). Some clones in this sample may be carry-over from other donors' samples.

This clone was counted once. The V call is TRBV3-1, the J call TRBJ1-2; D possibly corresponds to TRBD1 (5 bases). The V gene's germline CDR1 is LGHDT and CDR2 YNNKEL (reference sequence). CDR3 size: 13 residues. The V and J ends lost 5 bases and 2 bases respectively, with 9 bases between them. In nucleotides, the CDR3 is TGTGCCAGCAGCTCCGGGGGGAACTATGGCTACACCTTC. Its translation: CASSSGGNYGYTF.

This clone was picked up a small number of times. This chain joins TRBV6-1 and TRBJ2-6, with D possibly TRBD1 on 5 matching bases. V lost 5 bases to trimming and J lost 13 bases, with 18 bases between them. The CDR3 runs 14 residues. Germline assignment: CDR1 MNHNS and CDR2 SASEGT. The chain's CDR3 is CASSRVYGAKVLTF. The CDR3 bases are TGTGCCAGCAGTCGAGTATATGGGGCAAAAGTCCTGACTTTC.

The CDR3 here is CASSAGVTDTQYF. The CDR3 DNA sequence: TGTGCCAGCAGCGCGGGAGTTACAGATACGCAGTATTTT. The V call is TRBV9, the J call TRBJ2-3; TRBD2 is a possible D gene (6 bases). V was trimmed by 3 bases and J by 3 bases, leaving 8 bases between them. Germline V lookup: CDR1 SGDLS, CDR2 YYNGEE. The CDR3 is made up of 13 amino acids. Full variable domain (remainder filled in from reference TRBV9 and TRBJ2-3): DSGVTQTPKHLITATGQRVTLRCSPRSGDLSVYWYQQSLDQGLQFLIQYYNGEERAKGNILERFSAQQFPDLHSELNLSSLELGDSALYFCASSAGVTDTQYFGPGTRLTVL.

The chain combines TRBV6-4 with TRBJ2-5; weak D call: TRBD1 (5 bases). V lost 5 bases and J lost 4, with 11 bases in between. CDR3 size: 13 residues. Germline V gene lookup returns CDR1 MRHNA and CDR2 SNTAGT. The DNA for the CDR3 is TGTGCCAGCAGTTCTGACCAGGGAGAGACCCAGTACTTC. As protein: CASSSDQGETQYF.

The V gene is TRBV6-4, the J gene TRBJ2-3; TRBD2 matches at 10 bases. Germline V lookup: CDR1 MRHNA, CDR2 SNTAGT. V trimming: 10 bases; J trimming: 1 base; junction bases outside the gene matches: 2. The CDR3 extends over 13 amino acids. CDR3 amino acids: CATGTSGTDTQYF. CDR3 bases: TGTGCCACCGGGACTAGCGGCACAGATACGCAGTATTTT.

Turning to this clone: A much larger clone lies one base from this, so it may be a read error. The rearrangement links TRBV20-1 to TRBJ2-7; TRBD1 matches 9 bases. V shed 5 bases and J 2 bases; nucleotides not matched to a gene: 7. This CDR3 comprises 14 residues. The germline V gene has CDR1 DFQATT and CDR2 SNEGSKA (reference sequence). CDR3 loop: CSAGTGSMPYEQYF. The CDR3 DNA reads TGCAGTGCTGGGACAGGGAGTATGCCCTACGAGCAGTACTTC.

This clone has only a few counts. The chain is built from TRBV25-1 and TRBJ1-1; the D is unclear. The CDR3 is made up of 14 amino acids. The V and J ends lost 1 base and 2 bases respectively, with 8 bases between them. Looked up from germline, CDR1 is MGHDK and CDR2 is SYGVNS. The CDR3, as DNA: TGTGCCAGCAGTGAATTTAGGGCTAACACTGAAGCTTTCTTT. Its protein is CASSEFRANTEAFF.

This clone was counted ten times or more. The chain has TRBV6-1 and TRBJ2-3; a possible D gene is TRBD2 (6 bases). Germline CDR1 and CDR2: MNHNS and SASEGT. The V and J ends lost 4 bases and 6 bases respectively, with 11 bases between them. The CDR3 is made up of 13 amino acids. In DNA, the CDR3 is TGTGCCAGCAGTGGGGTAGGAGGGGATACGCAGTATTTT. Its protein product is CASSGVGGDTQYF.

In its sample, this clone is medium-sized. The J gene is TRBJ2-7, the V gene TRBV7-9, with a weak D call TRBD1 (5 bases). This CDR3 contains 13 residues. CDR1 is SEHNR and CDR2 is FQNEAQ in the germline V gene (reference sequence). Trimming stripped 5 bases from V and 6 bases from J, with 14 bases between. This CDR3 reads CASSPLGQGEQYF. The DNA of the CDR3 is TGTGCCAGCAGCCCTCTCGGGCAGGGCGAGCAGTACTTC.

CDR3 sequence: CASSLRGFGDQPQHF. The CDR3 DNA reads as TGTGCCAGCAGCTTAAGGGGTTTCGGGGATCAGCCCCAGCATTTT. This rearrangement joins TRBV13 to TRBJ1-5; the D gene is possibly TRBD1 (5 bases). From germline, CDR1 is PRHDT and CDR2 FYEKMQ (reference sequence). This CDR3 is 15 amino acids long. Trimming shortened V by 2 bases and J by 5 bases, and 13 bases separated the two germline ends.

This clone has at least ten counts. A much larger clone lies a single base off, so this may be a read error. V usage is TRBV2 and J usage is TRBJ1-3; unclear D gene. With 3 bases removed from V and 0 bases from J, the gap between germline ends came to 12 bases. Germline values: CDR1 SNHLY, CDR2 FYNNEI. This CDR3 spans 16 amino acids. DNA for the CDR3: TGTGCCAGCAGTGACCAAGAGACCACCTCTGGAAACACCATATATTTT. Its translation is CASSDQETTSGNTIYF.

The rearrangement links TRBV9 to TRBJ2-5; TRBD1 aligns across 7 bases. CDR3 length equals 15 residues. V trimming: 2 bases; J trimming: 4 bases; junction bases outside the gene matches: 8. Germline-derived CDR1 and CDR2 are SGDLS and YYNGEE. The DNA of the CDR3 is TGTGCCAGCAGCGTCGACAGGGCGAGTAGAGAGACCCAGTACTTC. As protein: CASSVDRASRETQYF.

This clone turned up a few times. The chain joins TRBV27 to TRBJ1-5, with 7 bases that match TRBD1. V trimming: 8 bases; J trimming: 1 base; junction bases outside the gene matches: 2. Germline loops: CDR1 MNHEY, CDR2 SMNVEV (reference sequence). There are 13 residues in the CDR3. DNA for the CDR3: TGTGCCAGCGCGGGACAGAGCAATCAGCCCCAGCATTTT. Encoded protein: CASAGQSNQPQHF.

The chain employs TRBV5-1 and TRBJ1-2, with TRBD1 as a possible D gene (5 bases). This CDR3 is 17 amino acids long. The germline V gene has CDR1 SGHRS and CDR2 YFSETQ. V was shortened by 3 bases and J by 1 base, with 19 bases between the two germline ends. CDR3 protein: CASSWGVPGRDNYGYTF. The CDR3 DNA is TGCGCCAGCAGCTGGGGGGTCCCGGGACGGGATAACTATGGCTACACCTTC.

The V call is TRBV24-1, the J call TRBJ2-2; 8 nucleotides agree with TRBD2. The CDR3 sequence is 17 residues long. In germline, CDR1 is KGHDR, CDR2 SFDVKD. V dropped 1 base and J dropped 7; count of bases not matched to a gene: 10. In nucleotides, the CDR3 is TGTGCCACCAGTGATTTTAGAGCGGGAGAGGGTGTCGGGGAGCTGTTTTTT. The encoded protein is CATSDFRAGEGVGELFF.

As for this clone: A much larger clone differs by one base, so this may be a read error. The chain combines TRBV4-1 with TRBJ2-7; D gene unclear. V was pared by 1 base and J by 3 bases, with 13 bases between. CDR3 length: 15 residues. Germline loops: CDR1 MGHRA, CDR2 YSYEKL. CDR3 region: CASSQGRRTFYEQYF. As DNA, the CDR3 is TGCGCCAGCAGCCAAGGAAGGCGGACCTTCTACGAGCAGTACTTC.

This clone was found many times. The chain recombines TRBV6-5 with TRBJ2-7; D unresolved. The CDR3 is 14 amino acids. Trimming pared 0 bases from V and 5 bases from J, leaving 11 bases between. The V gene's germline CDR1 is MNHEY and CDR2 SVGAGI. The CDR3 here is CASSYSKIPHEQYF. The CDR3 nucleotides read TGTGCCAGCAGTTACTCGAAGATACCTCACGAGCAGTACTTC.

This chain connects TRBV2 to TRBJ1-2; D may be TRBD1 (6 bases). Trimming took off 4 bases at V and 5 bases at J, with 11 bases between the two ends. There are 13 residues in the CDR3. Germline V CDR1 and CDR2: SNHLY, FYNNEI. This CDR3 is CASSGGGGYGYTF. The CDR3 DNA sequence: TGTGCCAGCAGTGGGGGGGGCGGATATGGCTACACCTTC.

This CDR3 reads CASSPGLAGLRSYNEQFF. The CDR3 nucleotides read TGTGCCAGCAGCCCGGGACTAGCGGGACTAAGATCCTACAATGAGCAGTTCTTC. V usage is TRBV14 and J usage is TRBJ2-1, with 13 bases matching TRBD2. Germline V CDR1 and CDR2: SGHDN, FVKESK. The V gene end was trimmed by 4 bases and the J gene end by 1 base; junction bases not matched to a gene: 7. The CDR3 contains 18 residues.

As concerns this clone: A read error is likely, as this CDR3 ends without the conserved phenylalanine or tryptophan. The DNA is omitted, as the CDR3 cannot be located on it reliably, and the CDR3 follows TCRdb's listing. The chain employs TRBV6-1 and TRBJ1-1; no DNA check was done on the table's D call, TRBD1. The CDR3 has 14 residues if both end residues are counted. Germline V lookup: CDR1 MNHNS, CDR2 SASEGT. CDR3 loop: CASSERGQGREALL.

J is TRBJ1-2 and V is TRBV20-1; 7 bases are shared with TRBD1. Germline V lookup: CDR1 DFQATT, CDR2 SNEGSKA (reference sequence). This CDR3 region has 14 residues. Trimming at V came to 0 bases and at J to 8 bases, leaving 9 bases not matched to a gene. The CDR3: CSARDPDRPGGYTF. The CDR3 DNA reads TGCAGTGCTAGAGACCCGGACAGGCCCGGCGGCTACACCTTC.

This clone ranks as medium-sized (0.01 to 0.1%). V and J are TRBV6-1 and TRBJ2-5; 9 positions match TRBD1. This CDR3 contains 14 residues. Germline CDR1 and CDR2: MNHNS and SASEGT. V lost 6 bases, J lost 5 bases, and 7 bases stayed unmatched. Here the CDR3 reads CASSFRQGEETQYF. CDR3 bases: TGTGCCAGCAGCTTCCGACAGGGGGAGGAGACCCAGTACTTC.